The T cell receptor (beta chain) described here comes from a study of shared clonotypes between healthy human individuals. General study results and limits: Some clonotypes were shared by all four sorted-subset donors, while others were not shared. The non-shared ones had lower generation probabilities than the shared ones. Sampling included only blood; tissue repertoires likely differ.

On this clone itself: Its antigen is currently unknown.

CD45RO-negative, CCR7-selected cells formed the naive CD8 fraction, which excluded terminally differentiated effector memory CD45RA+ cells. The V gene's germline CDR1 is MNHEY and CDR2 SVGAGI. With V trimmed by 2 bases and J by 5 bases, 8 bases remained unmatched. The CDR3 runs to 15 residues. Clones were read by immunoSEQ multiplex PCR, and TCRdb kept only the in-frame ones, dropping some. The sample contains over 750,000 clones, approximately 96% of which appear only once. The receptor was isolated from a man in his thirties or forties in good health. The chain recombines TRBV6-5 with TRBJ2-7; 8 nucleotides match TRBD2. The sequenced material came from naive CD8+ T cells sorted from blood. CDR3 DNA: TGTGCCAGCAGTTACGGAGCGGGAGCCATTAACGAGCAGTACTTC. It translates to CASSYGAGAINEQYF.